These T cell receptor beta chains were read from a single sample in a study of blood T cell repertoires in COVID-19. Profiling relied on immunoSEQ multiplex PCR, and the TCRdb table lists in-frame clones only, not all of them. This table has 110,000 or so clones, more than 80% appearing once. Sequenced: peripheral blood. These receptors were obtained from a woman between 45 and 65 years old with acute or convalescent COVID-19. CDR3s include the opening cysteine and the closing phenylalanine or tryptophan. The D gene is left open where the match is weak. Size values are once, few and many counts, or a class for expanded clones, and some rows have none.

.	TRBV12-3/TRBV12-4	.	TRBJ1-2	CASSLKQNYGYTF	TGTGCCAGCAGTTTAAAACAGAACTATGGCTACACCTTC
.	TRBV29-1	.	TRBJ2-7	CSVVGGSEQYF	TGCAGCGTTGTGGGGGGAAGCGAGCAGTACTTC
.	TRBV15	TRBD2	TRBJ2-1	CATSTLNSGRAGEQFF	TGTGCCACCAGCACCTTAAATAGCGGGAGGGCCGGCGAGCAGTTCTTC
.	TRBV28	.	TRBJ1-1	CASSSSGTEAFF	TGTGCCAGCTCCTCCTCGGGGACTGAAGCTTTCTTT
.	TRBV18	.	TRBJ2-5	CASSPRANQETQYF	TGTGCCAGCTCACCGCGGGCAAACCAAGAGACCCAGTACTTC
.	TRBV11-2	.	TRBJ1-2	CASSLGQDYGYTF	TGTGCCAGCAGCTTAGGGCAGGACTATGGCTACACCTTC
.	TRBV2	TRBD2	TRBJ2-6	CASTKGGLSSGANVLTF	TGTGCCAGCACCAAGGGAGGGCTATCCTCTGGGGCCAACGTCCTGACTTTC
.	TRBV6-5	TRBD2	TRBJ2-1	CASSSGGASYNEQFF	TGTGCCAGCAGTTCGGGGGGGGCCTCCTACAATGAGCAGTTCTTC
.	TRBV6-5	TRBD1	TRBJ1-2	CASSWGDTGVVGYTF	TGTGCCAGCAGTTGGGGGGACACAGGGGTTGTTGGCTACACCTTC
.	TRBV12-3/TRBV12-4	.	TRBJ1-1	CASSSGKEAFF	TGTGCCAGCAGTTCGGGGAAAGAAGCTTTCTTT
.	TRBV5-6	.	TRBJ1-5	CASSLGGGMSPQPQHF	TGTGCCAGCAGCTTGGGAGGAGGGATGTCTCCTCAGCCCCAGCATTTT
.	TRBV29-1	.	TRBJ1-5	CSVVLTGTDQPQHF	TGCAGCGTTGTCCTCACAGGGACCGATCAGCCCCAGCATTTT
.	TRBV3-1/TRBV3-2	.	TRBJ2-7	CASSPMGAEQYF	TGTGCCAGCAGCCCAATGGGGGCCGAGCAGTACTTC
once	TRBV30	TRBD2	TRBJ2-2	CAWKRKRELTGELFF	TGTGCCTGGAAGAGAAAGCGGGAGTTGACCGGGGAGCTGTTTTTT
.	TRBV18	TRBD1	TRBJ1-1	CASSHYRGNTEAFF	TGTGCCAGCTCACACTACAGGGGGAACACTGAAGCTTTCTTT
.	TRBV19	TRBD1	TRBJ1-1	CASSITGGRYTEAFF	TGTGCCAGTAGTATTACAGGGGGCCGGTACACTGAAGCTTTCTTT
.	TRBV18	.	TRBJ1-2	CASSQGSDYGYTF	TGTGCCAGCTCTCAGGGTTCGGACTATGGCTACACCTTC
.	TRBV7-2	TRBD2	TRBJ2-7	CASSPVASGGSEQYF	TGTGCCAGCAGCCCAGTAGCTAGCGGGGGGAGTGAGCAGTACTTC